This TCR beta chain was retrieved from a study of T cells after yellow fever vaccination. This clonotype was recorded many times. Template switching by 5'RACE produced TCR cDNA, adding a universal primer site and UMIs. In TCRdb, the 5' RACE reads were re-called with MiXCR into one record per CDR3 protein. The data hold 70,000 or so distinct CDR3 sequences, with more than 5.5% observed a single time. With 4 bases removed from V and 1 base from J, the gap between germline ends came to 9 bases. Germline V gene data show CDR1 as SGHTA and CDR2 as FQGTGA. The CDR3 totals 14 residues. V gene TRBV7-3 combines with J gene TRBJ2-3; D remains ambiguous. The TCR originated in a man between 18 and 29 years old who received the YFV17D yellow fever vaccine. The starting material was CD8+ T cells sorted from PBMCs, obtained roughly 10 days after the first yellow fever vaccination. The CDR3 sequence is CASSSIGGTDTQYF. CDR3 coding DNA: TGTGCCAGCAGCTCCATTGGGGGCACAGATACGCAGTATTTT.